The 17 T cell receptor beta chains in this list originate from one sample, sequenced in a study of blood T cell repertoires in COVID-19. Sequencing was performed with immunoSEQ multiplex PCR; in TCRdb, only in-frame clones are kept and a portion is missing. The profile shows over 65,000 clones, about 89% of them singletons. Sequenced: peripheral blood. The receptors were sampled from a human donor in a cohort sampled during active COVID-19.

V and J are TRBV5-5 and TRBJ1-4, with 7 bases aligning to TRBD1. V gave up 4 bases and J gave up 7 bases; unmatched junction bases: 7. The CDR3 totals 14 residues. Looked up from germline, CDR1 is SGHKS and CDR2 is YYEKEE (reference sequence). This chain's CDR3 is CASSPGTAFEKLFF. CDR3 DNA sequence: TGTGCCAGCAGCCCCGGGACAGCATTTGAAAAACTGTTTTTT. Variable domain in full (rest from reference TRBV5-5 and TRBJ1-4): DAGVTQSPTHLIKTRGQQVTLRCSPISGHKSVSWYQQVLGQGPQFIFQYYEKEERGRGNFPDRFSARQFPNYSSELNVNALLLGDSALYLCASSPGTAFEKLFFGSGTQLSVL.

This sequence joins TRBV18 and TRBJ2-7, with 7 bases aligning to TRBD1. Germline trimming cut 3 bases from V and 0 bases from J; bases unmatched to any gene: 2. Germline V gene data show CDR1 as KGHSH and CDR2 as LQKENI. This CDR3 has 14 residues. CDR3 bases: TGTGCCAGCTCACCGGGGACAGACTCCTACGAGCAGTACTTC. As protein: CASSPGTDSYEQYF.

The chain joins TRBV9 to TRBJ2-1; D call uncertain. CDR3 size: 11 residues. CDR1 and CDR2 from the germline V gene are SGDLS and YYNGEE. V dropped 4 bases and J dropped 7 bases, with 6 bases sitting between them. CDR3 DNA: TGTGCCAGCAGCATCAGAAATGAGCAGTTCTTC. Translating it yields CASSIRNEQFF.

The chain recombines TRBV28 with TRBJ2-1, with a weak D call TRBD2 (5 bases). This CDR3 contains 16 residues. CDR1 and CDR2 from the germline V gene are MDHEN and SYDVKM. V was cut by 6 bases and J by 5 bases, with 20 bases left in between. Written as DNA, the CDR3 is TGTGCCAGCAGCCTCGGCGGCGTCTCCGGGGACAATGAGCAGTTCTTC. Its translation: CASSLGGVSGDNEQFF.

The chain joins TRBV5-8 to TRBJ2-1; D is undetermined. The germline V gene encodes CDR1 SGHTS and CDR2 YDEGEE. The CDR3 has 10 residues. Trimming removed 4 bases at V and 8 bases at J, with 4 bases between. CDR3 nucleotide sequence: TGTGCCAGCAGCCTATATGAGCAGTTCTTC. Protein product: CASSLYEQFF.

The chain uses TRBV27 and TRBJ2-1; weak D call: TRBD2 (5 bases). This CDR3 is built from 13 residues. Deletions cut 5 bases from V and 7 bases from J, with 12 bases between. CDR1 and CDR2 (germline): MNHEY, SMNVEV (reference sequence). For the CDR3, the DNA is TGTGCCAGCAGTCTTGGGCGAGGGAATGAGCAGTTCTTC. Translation gives CASSLGRGNEQFF.

This chain uses TRBV28 with TRBJ1-2; maybe TRBD1 (6 bases). Germline values: CDR1 MDHEN, CDR2 SYDVKM. The CDR3 runs 13 residues. V was pared by 10 bases and J by 0 bases, with 12 bases between. The CDR3 DNA sequence: TGTGCCACCATGACAGGCTCTAACTATGGCTACACCTTC. Translation gives CATMTGSNYGYTF.

The V call is TRBV5-1, the J call TRBJ2-2; 10 nucleotides match TRBD2. Germline V lookup: CDR1 SGHRS, CDR2 YFSETQ. The CDR3 consists of 17 residues. With V trimmed by 0 bases and J by 7 bases, 9 bases remained unmatched. CDR3 in amino acids: CASSLAGLADIDGELFF. The CDR3 DNA follows: TGCGCCAGCAGCTTGGCCGGACTAGCGGACATCGACGGGGAGCTGTTTTTT.

The chain links TRBV5-4 to TRBJ2-1; D remains ambiguous. Looked up from germline, CDR1 is SGHNT and CDR2 is YYREEE (reference sequence). The CDR3 length is 15 residues. Trimming shortened V by 2 bases and J by 3 bases, and 12 bases separated the two germline ends. CDR3 in DNA: TGTGCCAGCAGCTTTTCCCTGTCCGGCTACAATGAGCAGTTCTTC. Residues: CASSFSLSGYNEQFF.

The rearrangement links TRBV7-9 to TRBJ2-1; 12 bases are a match to TRBD2. V trimming: 1 base; J trimming: 0 bases; junction bases outside the gene matches: 7. The CDR3 has 19 residues. The germline CDR1 and CDR2 sequences are SEHNR and FQNEAQ (reference sequence). The CDR3 nucleotides are TGTGCCAGCAGCTTAGGGCGGACTAGCGGGATTAGCTCCTACAATGAGCAGTTCTTC. This sequence encodes CASSLGRTSGISSYNEQFF.

The rearrangement links TRBV11-1 to TRBJ2-5, with 13 positions matching TRBD2. CDR1 is SGHAT and CDR2 is FQDESV in the germline V gene (reference sequence). Trimming removed 5 bases from V and 5 bases from J; junction bases left unmatched: 5. The CDR3 covers 15 residues. CDR3 region: CASSRLAGGGETQYF. Written as DNA, the CDR3 is TGTGCCAGCAGCCGACTAGCGGGAGGAGGGGAGACCCAGTACTTC.

The V gene is TRBV19, the J gene TRBJ1-4; the D is unclear. This CDR3 has 14 residues. Germline CDR1 reads LNHDA; CDR2 reads SQIVND (reference sequence). V lost 3 bases, J lost 5 bases, and 10 bases lay in between. The CDR3: CASSILASNEKLFF. The CDR3 DNA reads TGTGCCAGTAGTATTCTGGCCTCGAATGAAAAACTGTTTTTT.

The genes are TRBV5-8 and TRBJ1-5; D is undetermined. V lost 4 bases and J lost 8, with 7 bases in between. Looked up from germline, CDR1 is SGHTS and CDR2 is YDEGEE. The CDR3 spans 11 residues. DNA of the CDR3: TGTGCCAGCAGCGGCGAGGAGCCCCAGCATTTT. Its protein product is CASSGEEPQHF.

This clone was recorded once. The chain is built from TRBV5-1 and TRBJ1-4; 7 bases are a match to TRBD1. After removal of 3 bases from V and 0 bases from J, the junction contained 8 bases not matched to a gene. The CDR3 covers 17 residues. Germline loops: CDR1 SGHRS, CDR2 YFSETQ. CDR3 in amino acids: CASSSGRGFATNEKLFF. CDR3 coding DNA: TGCGCCAGCAGCTCCGGCAGGGGGTTTGCAACTAATGAAAAACTGTTTTTT.

V is TRBV5-8 and J is TRBJ2-7; the D is unclear. Per germline, CDR1 SGHTS and CDR2 YDEGEE. This CDR3 comprises 13 residues. V dropped 1 base and J dropped 1 base, with 6 bases sitting between them. The CDR3 protein is CASSLRPSYEQYF. In DNA form, the CDR3 reads TGTGCCAGCAGCTTGCGTCCTTCCTACGAGCAGTACTTC.

There are a few counts of this clone. This rearrangement joins TRBV7-2 to TRBJ2-7; 8 positions agree with TRBD2. The CDR3 has 15 amino acids. The germline V gene has CDR1 SGHTA and CDR2 FQGNSA. V dropped 4 bases and J dropped 2; count of bases not matched to a gene: 7. CDR3 protein: CASSSVSGKTYEQYF. The CDR3 nucleotides are TGTGCCAGCAGCTCTGTTAGCGGGAAGACCTACGAGCAGTACTTC.

This clone was seen a few times. The chain recombines TRBV6-5 with TRBJ1-5; D gene unclear. Per germline, CDR1 MNHEY and CDR2 SVGAGI. The CDR3 consists of 14 residues. Trimming pared 7 bases from V and 3 bases from J, leaving 13 bases between. The DNA for the CDR3 is TGTGCCAGCATTCTGATCGGGGACAATCAGCCCCAGCATTTT. It yields the protein CASILIGDNQPQHF.